A single sample is the source of the 14 T cell receptor beta chains below, sequenced in a study of T cells in Graves' hyperthyroidism and ophthalmopathy. RNA transcripts were the template for amplifying TCR beta CDR3 regions. The primer set for the first-round RT-PCR of the TCR CDR3 was HTBI. TCRdb passed the multiplex PCR reads through MiXCR, listing each CDR3 protein once. Among hundreds of thousands of distinct CDR3 sequences listed, about 15% were seen once. Sequenced material: blood. The receptors here all came from a woman between 55 and 75 years old with Graves' ophthalmopathy.

This clonotype has a handful of counts. With a much larger clone just one base away, this may be a read error. This chain connects TRBV30 to TRBJ1-2; 10 bases line up with TRBD1. CDR3 length: 12 residues. Germline V gene sequence: CDR1 GTSNPN, CDR2 SVGIG (reference sequence). V gave up 7 bases and J gave up 8 bases; unmatched junction bases: 7. The CDR3 DNA is TGTGCCTCGGGACAGGGGTTGTGGGGCTACACCTTC. This translates into CASGQGLWGYTF.

This chain links TRBV6-5 with TRBJ1-3; D uncertain. Per the germline V gene, CDR1 is MNHEY and CDR2 is SVGAGI. The length of the CDR3 is 21 residues. V lost 0 bases, J lost 0 bases, and 24 bases lay in between. The CDR3 sequence: CASSYSPFHQDGHVSGNTIYF. In DNA form, the CDR3 reads TGTGCCAGCAGTTACTCCCCCTTTCATCAGGACGGGCACGTCTCTGGAAACACCATATATTTT.

In its sample, this clonotype was seen a few times. V usage is TRBV29-1 and J usage is TRBJ2-3; D uncertain. Germline V gene lookup returns CDR1 SQVTM and CDR2 ANQGSEA. The CDR3 totals 13 residues. The V gene lost 0 bases and the J gene lost 2 bases, with 6 bases spanning the gap. The CDR3 here is CSVEDPYTDTQYF. The CDR3 coding sequence is TGCAGCGTTGAAGATCCATACACAGATACGCAGTATTTT.

About this clonotype: A much larger clone lies a single base off, so this may be a read error. The chain carries TRBV4-3 and TRBJ2-7; D possibly corresponds to TRBD2 (5 bases). The germline V gene has CDR1 LGHNA and CDR2 YSLEER. The CDR3 is 15 amino acids. Deletions cut 2 bases from V and 6 bases from J, with 17 bases between. The CDR3 is CASSQYVGTGCEQYF. In DNA, the CDR3 is TGCGCCAGCAGCCAATACGTAGGAACGGGGTGCGAGCAGTACTTC.

This clonotype was counted at least ten times. J is TRBJ2-3 and V is TRBV29-1; unclear D gene. Germline CDR1 reads SQVTM; CDR2 reads ANQGSEA. The CDR3 sequence is 13 residues long. V was clipped by 4 bases and J by 2 bases, with 10 bases between them. The CDR3 sequence is CSVVPGNTDTQYF. The CDR3 DNA reads TGCAGCGTTGTTCCTGGGAACACAGATACGCAGTATTTT.

This clonotype has just a few counts. This rearrangement joins TRBV28 to TRBJ2-5, with 7 bases aligning to TRBD2. Germline V lookup: CDR1 MDHEN, CDR2 SYDVKM. After removal of 6 bases from V and 4 bases from J, the junction contained 2 bases not matched to a gene. CDR3 length equals 12 residues. Here the CDR3 DNA reads TGTGCCAGCAGGGGGGGGGTAGAGACCCAGTACTTC. Protein: CASRGGVETQYF.

This clonotype was found a few times. V and J are TRBV5-1 and TRBJ2-6; 10 bases map to TRBD1. This CDR3 is built from 18 residues. J lost 3 bases, V lost 3 bases, and 9 bases had no gene match. Germline CDR1 is SGHRS and CDR2 is YFSETQ. The CDR3 bases are TGCGCCAGCAGCTCGCGCGGACAGGGGGTATTTGGGGCCAACGTCCTGACTTTC. This codes for CASSSRGQGVFGANVLTF.

On this clonotype: A much larger clone lies one base from this, so it may be a read error. The CDR3 DNA is TGTGCCAGCTCGAGCAGCGGGAACACTGAAGCTTTCTTT. This sequence encodes CASSSSGNTEAFF. The chain joins TRBV18 to TRBJ1-1; D gene unclear. This CDR3 comprises 13 residues. V lost 6 bases and J 1 base, leaving 9 bases between the germline ends. CDR1 and CDR2 from the germline V gene are KGHSH and LQKENI.

The V and J genes are TRBV20-1 and TRBJ1-1; D gene uncertain. Germline CDR1 and CDR2: DFQATT and SNEGSKA (reference sequence). Trimming cost V 5 bases and J 5 bases, with 18 bases left between them. The CDR3 consists of 14 residues. The CDR3 bases are TGCAGTGCTCCCAAGGCAGACGGGGATACTGAAGCTTTCTTT. Translating it yields CSAPKADGDTEAFF.

The V gene is TRBV2, the J gene TRBJ1-2; D may be TRBD1 (5 bases). V shed 7 bases and J shed 5 bases, with 14 bases lying between them. The CDR3 extends over 13 amino acids. CDR1 and CDR2 from the germline V gene are SNHLY and FYNNEI. The CDR3 region is CASIRVPQYGYTF. The CDR3 DNA reads TGTGCCAGCATCAGGGTCCCGCAGTATGGCTACACCTTC.

In this sample, this clonotype turned up many times. V and J are TRBV7-2 and TRBJ2-1; 8 positions match TRBD1. The germline V gene has CDR1 SGHTA and CDR2 FQGNSA. The CDR3 is 16 amino acids. V lost 3 bases to trimming and J lost 1 base; unmatched junction nucleotides: 5. CDR3 loop: CASSFRRTGSYNEQFF. For the CDR3, the DNA is TGTGCCAGCAGCTTCCGACGGACAGGGTCCTACAATGAGCAGTTCTTC.

This clonotype was counted ten times or more. The V call is TRBV6-2 or TRBV6-3, the J call TRBJ2-7, with 7 bases aligning to TRBD1. V lost 6 bases and J lost 1; bases outside the gene matches: 9. Germline CDR1 and CDR2: MNHEY and SVGEGT. The CDR3 has 15 amino acids. The CDR3 loop reads CASRRFRDRSYEQYF. The CDR3 DNA sequence: TGTGCCAGCAGGAGGTTCCGGGACAGATCCTACGAGCAGTACTTC.

This clonotype was detected many times. This chain uses TRBV2 with TRBJ1-1; 7 nucleotides line up with TRBD1. This CDR3 has 12 residues. V shed 5 bases and J 4 bases; nucleotides not matched to a gene: 1. Germline CDR1 is SNHLY and CDR2 is FYNNEI. In nucleotides, the CDR3 is TGTGCCAGCAGTTACAGGGGCACTGAAGCTTTCTTT. Translating gives CASSYRGTEAFF.

At least ten counts were recorded for this clonotype. This chain links TRBV29-1 with TRBJ1-1; no firm D call. The V end was cut by 0 bases, the J end by 5 bases, with 16 bases between. This CDR3 is built from 15 residues. Per the germline V gene, CDR1 is SQVTM and CDR2 is ANQGSEA. The CDR3 is CSVEDHRYSRTEAFF. The CDR3 bases are TGCAGCGTTGAAGATCACCGTTACTCAAGAACTGAAGCTTTCTTT. The complete variable domain, with remaining parts taken from reference TRBV29-1 and TRBJ1-1, reads SAVISQKPSRDICQRGTSLTIQCQVDSQVTMMFWYRQQPGQSLTLIATANQGSEATYESGFVIDKFPISRPNLTFSTLTVSNMSPEDSSIYLCSVEDHRYSRTEAFFGQGTRLTVV.